The 2 T cell receptor beta chains reported below all come from one sample, sequenced in a study of cytomegalovirus exposure and HLA in healthy donors. PCR employed 60 Vbeta and 13 Jbeta primers. Sequencing was performed with immunoSEQ multiplex PCR; in TCRdb, only in-frame clones are kept and a portion is missing. The sample includes fewer than 200,000 clones, around 75% of them seen just once. The sample was PBMCs. The source of these receptors is a woman aged 50 to 65 in good health and CMV-seropositive.

This chain uses TRBV28 with TRBJ2-7; 7 bases are a match to TRBD2. The length of the CDR3 is 14 residues. The germline gives CDR1 MDHEN, CDR2 SYDVKM. Trimming took 7 bases from V and 4 from J; bases not matched to a gene: 10. The CDR3 loop is CASTPRGEVYEQYF. The CDR3 DNA sequence: TGTGCCAGCACTCCCCGGGGGGAGGTTTACGAGCAGTACTTC.

The chain links TRBV30 to TRBJ2-2; no definite D call. Germline CDR1 and CDR2: GTSNPN and SVGIG (reference sequence). Trimming removed 2 bases from V and 8 bases from J, with 12 bases in between. The CDR3 spans 13 residues. The CDR3 spells CAWSPQPSGELFF. CDR3 DNA: TGTGCCTGGAGTCCACAACCCTCTGGGGAGCTGTTTTTT.